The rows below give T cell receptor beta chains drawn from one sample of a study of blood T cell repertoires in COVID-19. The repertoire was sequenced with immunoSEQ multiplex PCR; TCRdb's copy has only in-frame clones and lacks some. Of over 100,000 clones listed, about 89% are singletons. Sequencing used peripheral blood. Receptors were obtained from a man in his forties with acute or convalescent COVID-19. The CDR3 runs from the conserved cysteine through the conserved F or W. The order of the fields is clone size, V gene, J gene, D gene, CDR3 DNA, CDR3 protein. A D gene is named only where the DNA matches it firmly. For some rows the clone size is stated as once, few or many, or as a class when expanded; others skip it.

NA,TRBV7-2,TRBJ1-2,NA,TGTGCCAGCAGCTTAGAAAGAGGAGGCTATGGCTACACCTTC,CASSLERGGYGYTF
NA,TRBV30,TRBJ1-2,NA,TGTGCCTGGAGTGTACTTTCGGGGGTTGGCTACACCTTC,CAWSVLSGVGYTF
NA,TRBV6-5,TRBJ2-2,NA,TGTGCCAGCAGTTTTGACAGGCGGAACACCGGGGAGCTGTTTTTT,CASSFDRRNTGELFF
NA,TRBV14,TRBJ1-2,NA,TGTGCCAGCAGCCAAGACCCCAGGGGTGATGGCTACACCTTC,CASSQDPRGDGYTF
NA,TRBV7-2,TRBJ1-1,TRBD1,TGTGCCAGCAGCTTAGTCAGGGGGCGAACTGAAGCTTTCTTT,CASSLVRGRTEAFF
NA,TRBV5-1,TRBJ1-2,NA,TGCGCCAGCAGCTTGGTTCTGGGGCCCGACTATGGCTACACCTTC,CASSLVLGPDYGYTF
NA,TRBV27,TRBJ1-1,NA,TGTGCCAGCAGTTCGAGGACAGTGAAAGCTTTCTTT,CASSSRTVKAFF
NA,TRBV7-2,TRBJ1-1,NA,TGTGCCAGCAGTTATACAGAGAACACTGAAGCTTTCTTT,CASSYTENTEAFF
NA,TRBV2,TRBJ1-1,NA,TGTGCCAGCAGGGGTTCAGAGGGGGGGACTGAAGCTTTCTTT,CASRGSEGGTEAFF
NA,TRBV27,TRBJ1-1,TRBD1,TGTGCCAGCAGTCTAAGACAGGGCTACACTGAAGCTTTCTTT,CASSLRQGYTEAFF
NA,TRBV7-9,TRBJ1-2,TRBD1,TGTGCCAGCAGCTTATTGCGGGACAGCTATGGCTACACCTTC,CASSLLRDSYGYTF
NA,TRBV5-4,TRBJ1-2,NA,TGTGCCAGCAGCCCCCGTAGAGCCTCAAACTATGGCTACACCTTC,CASSPRRASNYGYTF
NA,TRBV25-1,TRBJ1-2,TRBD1,TGTGCCAGCAGTGAGCTCGGCAGGGGGTATGGCTACACCTTC,CASSELGRGYGYTF
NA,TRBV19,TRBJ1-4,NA,TGTGCCAGTCGTCAAACAGGGCGTCCAACTAATGAAAAACTGTTTTTT,CASRQTGRPTNEKLFF
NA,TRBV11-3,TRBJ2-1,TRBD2,TGTGCCAGCAGCGAGACTAGCGGGGGCAATGAGCAGTTCTTC,CASSETSGGNEQFF
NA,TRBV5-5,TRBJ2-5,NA,TGTGCCAGCAGCCCATCGGTCGCGGTTATAGAGACCCAGTACTTC,CASSPSVAVIETQYF
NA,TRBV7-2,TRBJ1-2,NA,TGTGCCAGCAGCTTAAGCAGGGGAGATGGCTACACCTTC,CASSLSRGDGYTF
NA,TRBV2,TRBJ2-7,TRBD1,TGTGCCAGGGACGGGACAGGGGATGTATACGAGCAGTACTTC,CARDGTGDVYEQYF
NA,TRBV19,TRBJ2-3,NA,TGTGCCAGTAGTTCCAGGGGCACAGATACGCAGTATTTT,CASSSRGTDTQYF
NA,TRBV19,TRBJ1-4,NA,TGTGCCAGTAGTATAGCCGGGACTAATGAAAAACTGTTTTTT,CASSIAGTNEKLFF
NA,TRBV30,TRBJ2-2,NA,TGTGCCTGGAGTGTAAACAGAAACACCGGGGAGCTGTTTTTT,CAWSVNRNTGELFF
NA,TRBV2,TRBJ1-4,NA,TGTGCCAGCAGCAGGACAGAAAATGAAAAACTGTTTTTT,CASSRTENEKLFF
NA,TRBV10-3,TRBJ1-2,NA,TGTGCCATCAGTGAGTCGAGTGCGGCTAACTATGGCTACACCTTC,CAISESSAANYGYTF
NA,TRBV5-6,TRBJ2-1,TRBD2,TGTGCCAGCAGCAGTGGACTAGTGTGGCTCAATGAGCAGTTCTTC,CASSSGLVWLNEQFF
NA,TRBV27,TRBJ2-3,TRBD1,TGTGCCAGCAGTTTTTTCCCCCCGGGACAGGGGGACTACACAGATACGCAGTATTTT,CASSFFPPGQGDYTDTQYF
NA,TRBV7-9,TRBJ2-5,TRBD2,TGTGCCAGCAGCTTAGGTAGCGGGCGGCAAGAGACCCAGTACTTC,CASSLGSGRQETQYF
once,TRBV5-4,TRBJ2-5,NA,TGTGCCAGCAGCTTGGGGGCAGAACAAGAGACCCAGTACTTC,CASSLGAEQETQYF
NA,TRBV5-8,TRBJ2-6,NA,TGTGCCAGCAGCTTGGGGGGTAGGAGGGGCTCTGGGGCCAACGTCCTGACTTTC,CASSLGGRRGSGANVLTF
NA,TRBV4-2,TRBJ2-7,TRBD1,TGTGCCAGCAGCCGGGACAGGGCCTCCTACGAGCAGTACTTC,CASSRDRASYEQYF
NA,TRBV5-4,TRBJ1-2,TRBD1,TGTGCCAGCAGCTTAGACAGGGGGCGAGGAGGCTACACCTTC,CASSLDRGRGGYTF
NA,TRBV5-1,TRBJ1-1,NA,TGCGCCAGCAGCTTGGTCCTGGCAGACACTGAAGCTTTCTTT,CASSLVLADTEAFF
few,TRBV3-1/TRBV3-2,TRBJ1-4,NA,TGTGCCAGCAGCCAAGGGAGTGGCAGCCCTAATGAAAAACTGTTTTTT,CASSQGSGSPNEKLFF
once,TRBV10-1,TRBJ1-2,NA,TGCGCCAGCAGGGACAGCCGCTTTGGCTACACCTTC,CASRDSRFGYTF
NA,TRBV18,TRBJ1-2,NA,TGTGCCAGCTCACCACAAAAGGAGGTTAACTATGGCTACACCTTC,CASSPQKEVNYGYTF
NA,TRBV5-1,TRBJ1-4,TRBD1,TGCGCCAGCAGCTTGGTTGGGACAGTTGCAACTAATGAAAAACTGTTTTTT,CASSLVGTVATNEKLFF
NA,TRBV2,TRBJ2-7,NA,TGTGCCAGCAGTGAAGCGTACTACGAGCAGTACTTC,CASSEAYYEQYF
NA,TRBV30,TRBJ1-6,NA,TGTGCCTGGAGTGGAAAGGGGCTTACAGGGTCACCCCTCCACTTT,CAWSGKGLTGSPLHF
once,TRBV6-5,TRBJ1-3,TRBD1,TGTGCCAGCCAGGGGGGTTACGCTGGAAACACCATATATTTT,CASQGGYAGNTIYF
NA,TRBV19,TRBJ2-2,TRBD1,TGTGCCAGTACCAAGGGCTTATCGGGACAGGGTTACACCGGGGAGCTGTTTTTT,CASTKGLSGQGYTGELFF
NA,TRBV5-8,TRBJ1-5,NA,TGTGCCAGCAGCTTGATCAGGGGCCGATCGAATCAGCCCCAGCATTTT,CASSLIRGRSNQPQHF
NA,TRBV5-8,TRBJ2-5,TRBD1,TGTGCCAGCAGCTTGCCAGGGACAGAAGAAGAGACCCAGTACTTC,CASSLPGTEEETQYF
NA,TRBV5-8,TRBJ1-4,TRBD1,TGTGCCAGCAGTTTAACCGGGACAGGGAATGAAAAACTGTTTTTT,CASSLTGTGNEKLFF
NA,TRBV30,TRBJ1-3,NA,TGTGCCTGGAGTGTTCGAGGGGGAATCTCTGGAAACACCATATATTTT,CAWSVRGGISGNTIYF
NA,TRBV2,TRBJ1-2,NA,TGTGCCAGCATAGGGGTTGGCTACACCTTC,CASIGVGYTF
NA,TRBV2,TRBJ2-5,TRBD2,TGTGCCAGCAGTAGACTAGCGGGAGTTGGGGAGACCCAGTACTTC,CASSRLAGVGETQYF
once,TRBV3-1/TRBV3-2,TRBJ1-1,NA,TGTGCCAGCAGCCAAGACCGGCCGGGCACCACTTGGGGAGGGAACACTGAAGCTTTCTTT,CASSQDRPGTTWGGNTEAFF
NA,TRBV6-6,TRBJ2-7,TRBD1,TGTGCCAGCAGTTACAGGACAGGGGATGAAGCGCAGTACTTC,CASSYRTGDEAQYF
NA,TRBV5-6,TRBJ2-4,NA,TGTGCCAGCAGCCCACTTACGGACAGAGGGGGCATTCAGTACTTC,CASSPLTDRGGIQYF
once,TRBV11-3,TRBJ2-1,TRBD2,TGTGCCAGCAGCTCCAGCGGGAGGTTCTATGAGCAGTTCTTC,CASSSSGRFYEQFF
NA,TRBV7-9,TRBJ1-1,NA,TGTGCCAGCAGCTTAGGAAACACGAACACTGAAGCTTTCTTT,CASSLGNTNTEAFF
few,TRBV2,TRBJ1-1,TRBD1,TGTGCCAGCGGAAAAACCGGGGACAGGGGGACGACTGAAGCTTTCTTT,CASGKTGDRGTTEAFF
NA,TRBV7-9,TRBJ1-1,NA,TGTGCCAGCAGCCAACAGGGAGATGAAGCTTTCTTT,CASSQQGDEAFF
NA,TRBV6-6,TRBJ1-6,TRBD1,TGTGCCAGCAGAGGGACAGGGAGTTCACCCCTCCACTTT,CASRGTGSSPLHF
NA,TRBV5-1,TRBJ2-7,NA,TGCGCCAGCAGCCGGACCGACAGGACCTACGAGCAGTACTTC,CASSRTDRTYEQYF